A selection of T cell receptor beta chains follows, all from one sample in a study of blood T cell repertoires in COVID-19. Clones were sequenced by immunoSEQ multiplex PCR, and TCRdb holds only the in-frame ones, with some missing. The sample consists of roughly 360,000 clones, approximately 80% of them appearing once. The sample comprised peripheral blood. The receptors shown here come from a human donor with acute or convalescent COVID-19. The donor label of this sample is uncertain. The CDR3 runs from the conserved cysteine through the conserved F or W. D genes are given only for firm matches. Where a row states a size, it is once, few, many or the class of an expanded clone; other rows omit it.

D,J,size,V,CDR3,DNA
-,TRBJ1-1,-,TRBV6-1,CASSEARGTEAFF,TGTGCCAGCAGTGAAGCCAGGGGCACTGAAGCTTTCTTT
-,TRBJ2-7,-,TRBV7-2,CASSPRFGGISSYEQYF,TGTGCCAGCAGCCCCCGTTTCGGAGGGATAAGCTCCTACGAGCAGTACTTC
-,TRBJ1-5,-,TRBV6-1,CASSEARKPQHF,TGTGCCAGCAGTGAGGCAAGAAAGCCCCAGCATTTT
TRBD2,TRBJ2-1,-,TRBV3-1/TRBV3-2,CASSQGLLAGVSFEQFF,TGTGCCAGCAGCCAAGGACTATTAGCGGGAGTAAGTTTTGAGCAGTTCTTC
TRBD2,TRBJ2-3,-,TRBV19,CASSPPGLARSTDTQYF,TGTGCCAGTAGTCCCCCGGGACTAGCCAGATCCACAGATACGCAGTATTTT
-,TRBJ1-2,-,TRBV6-6,CASSSNTGGAGYGYTF,TGTGCCAGCAGTTCGAACACGGGAGGAGCCGGCTATGGCTACACCTTC
-,TRBJ2-7,-,TRBV28,CASSPGGTATKYF,TGTGCCAGCAGTCCAGGCGGGACAGCTACCAAGTACTTC
-,TRBJ1-1,-,TRBV6-5,CASSYSVTGGTEAFF,TGTGCCAGCAGTTACTCGGTGACGGGGGGAACTGAAGCTTTCTTT
-,TRBJ2-7,-,TRBV19,CASSMGRGTDYEQYF,TGTGCCAGTAGTATGGGCCGCGGGACGGACTACGAGCAGTACTTC
-,TRBJ1-4,-,TRBV3-1/TRBV3-2,CASSSRGGANEKLFF,TGTGCCAGCAGCTCACGGGGGGGGGCTAATGAAAAACTGTTTTTT
TRBD2,TRBJ2-7,few,TRBV5-1,CASSSRPRGLADYEQYF,TGCGCCAGCAGCTCCCGCCCAAGGGGACTAGCGGACTACGAGCAGTACTTC
TRBD2,TRBJ2-5,-,TRBV10-3,CAISEFGLAEETQYF,TGTGCCATCAGTGAGTTTGGACTAGCGGAAGAGACCCAGTACTTC
TRBD2,TRBJ2-2,-,TRBV6-1,CASSEETSGRFGELFF,TGTGCCAGCAGTGAGGAGACTAGCGGGAGATTCGGGGAGCTGTTTTTT
-,TRBJ2-2,-,TRBV5-5,CASSFGTSNTGELFF,TGTGCCAGCAGCTTTGGGACATCGAACACCGGGGAGCTGTTTTTT
TRBD1,TRBJ1-5,once,TRBV30,CAWTGQGGQPQHF,TGTGCCTGGACCGGACAGGGGGGTCAGCCCCAGCATTTT
TRBD1,TRBJ2-7,-,TRBV19,CASSFPGTGGSEQYF,TGTGCCAGTAGTTTTCCCGGGACAGGAGGGAGCGAGCAGTACTTC
TRBD1,TRBJ2-7,-,TRBV5-4,CASSSGQGSYEQYF,TGTGCCAGCAGCTCGGGACAGGGTAGCTACGAGCAGTACTTC
-,TRBJ2-3,-,TRBV30,CAWSVGGATQYF,TGTGCCTGGAGTGTAGGGGGGGCCACGCAGTATTTT
TRBD1,TRBJ1-3,-,TRBV2,CASRTGESSGNTIYF,TGTGCCAGCAGGACAGGGGAAAGCTCTGGAAACACCATATATTTT
-,TRBJ2-7,-,TRBV7-4,CASSLELWGPTPYEQYF,TGTGCCAGCAGCTTAGAACTTTGGGGCCCTACCCCCTACGAGCAGTACTTC
-,TRBJ1-1,-,TRBV19,CASNRPVGRNTEAFF,TGTGCCAGTAACCGTCCGGTGGGGAGGAACACTGAAGCTTTCTTT
-,TRBJ1-1,once,TRBV19,CTSPYRGMNTEAFF,TGTACCAGCCCCTATAGGGGGATGAACACTGAAGCTTTCTTT
TRBD1,TRBJ1-2,once,TRBV5-6,CASSTGDDYGYTF,TGTGCCAGCAGCACAGGGGACGACTATGGCTACACCTTC
-,TRBJ1-2,-,TRBV7-2,CASSPQRNGYTF,TGTGCCAGCAGCCCGCAGCGAAATGGCTACACCTTC
TRBD2,TRBJ2-3,few,TRBV5-6,CASSRGTSGTDTQYF,TGTGCCAGCAGCCGTGGGACTAGCGGCACAGATACGCAGTATTTT
TRBD1,TRBJ1-5,-,TRBV19,CATQPGQGYSNQPQHF,TGTGCCACTCAACCGGGACAGGGTTACAGCAATCAGCCCCAGCATTTT
TRBD1,TRBJ1-4,-,TRBV15,CATSAPGQTNEKLFF,TGTGCCACCAGCGCACCGGGACAGACTAATGAAAAACTGTTTTTT
-,TRBJ1-6,-,TRBV30,CAWSVGIGALRNSPLHF,TGTGCCTGGAGTGTAGGGATTGGGGCTCTACGAAATTCACCCCTCCACTTT
TRBD1,TRBJ1-2,-,TRBV27,CASSSDYGTGLYGYTF,TGTGCCAGCAGTTCAGACTACGGGACAGGACTCTATGGCTACACCTTC
-,TRBJ2-5,-,TRBV4-2,CASSKQGGVYQKTQYF,TGTGCCAGCAGTAAACAGGGGGGGGTTTACCAAAAGACCCAGTACTTC
-,TRBJ2-1,-,TRBV6-5,CASARDTVYNEQFF,TGTGCCAGCGCCCGGGACACCGTCTACAATGAGCAGTTCTTC
TRBD2,TRBJ2-2,-,TRBV5-1,CASSPGGLAGGTGELFF,TGCGCCAGCAGCCCCGGCGGACTAGCGGGGGGCACCGGGGAGCTGTTTTTT
-,TRBJ2-5,-,TRBV6-6,CASSPRLDKGRFGYF,TGTGCCAGCAGTCCCCGATTGGACAAGGGTCGGTTCGGGTACTTC
TRBD1,TRBJ1-1,-,TRBV24-1,CAISQGAGTEAFF,TGTGCCATATCACAGGGGGCGGGCACTGAAGCTTTCTTT
-,TRBJ1-4,few,TRBV15,CATSRDVAGQREKLFF,TGTGCCACCAGCAGAGATGTGGCGGGGCAGCGTGAAAAACTGTTTTTT
-,TRBJ2-5,-,TRBV5-5,CASSLDSETQYF,TGTGCCAGCAGCTTGGATTCGGAGACCCAGTACTTC
-,TRBJ1-4,-,TRBV29-1,CSVSLATNEKLFF,TGCAGCGTCTCTCTAGCAACTAATGAAAAACTGTTTTTT
TRBD1,TRBJ1-6,few,TRBV3-1/TRBV3-2,CASSRTGVNSPLHF,TGTGCCAGCAGTCGCACAGGGGTTAATTCACCCCTCCACTTT
TRBD2,TRBJ2-1,-,TRBV27,CASSLGRERPYNEQFF,TGTGCCAGCAGTTTAGGGCGGGAGAGGCCCTACAATGAGCAGTTCTTC
-,TRBJ1-5,-,TRBV9,CASSVGLNREQPQHF,TGTGCCAGCAGCGTAGGCCTGAACCGAGAACAGCCCCAGCATTTT
TRBD1,TRBJ2-2,-,TRBV7-6,CASSSGQGTTGELFF,TGTGCCAGCAGCTCTGGACAGGGGACCACCGGGGAGCTGTTTTTT
-,TRBJ2-7,-,TRBV7-9,CASSRLGDKTYEQYF,TGTGCCAGCAGCAGGCTAGGGGACAAGACCTACGAGCAGTACTTC
TRBD1,TRBJ2-7,few,TRBV7-9,CASSATGGGSYEQYF,TGTGCCAGCAGCGCGACAGGGGGCGGCTCCTACGAGCAGTACTTC
TRBD1,TRBJ2-7,-,TRBV6-5,CASSEPRQGRYEQYF,TGTGCCAGCAGCGAGCCTCGACAGGGAAGGTACGAGCAGTACTTC
TRBD1,TRBJ1-4,-,TRBV30,CAWSSTGTGGGKLFF,TGTGCCTGGAGTTCGACCGGGACAGGAGGAGGAAAACTGTTTTTT
-,TRBJ2-7,-,TRBV7-9,CASSFGGSEQYF,TGTGCCAGCAGTTTTGGGGGCTCCGAGCAGTACTTC
TRBD2,TRBJ2-1,once,TRBV28,CASRPHSGGANEQFF,TGTGCCAGCAGGCCGCACAGCGGGGGGGCTAATGAGCAGTTCTTC
-,TRBJ2-5,-,TRBV7-9,CASSLAGRITQETQYF,TGTGCCAGCAGCTTAGCGGGGAGGATAACCCAAGAGACCCAGTACTTC
TRBD2,TRBJ2-3,many,TRBV4-2,CASSQDVGLAIDTQYF,TGTGCCAGCAGCCAAGATGTGGGACTAGCCATAGATACGCAGTATTTT